This T cell receptor (beta chain) came from a study of cytomegalovirus exposure and HLA in healthy donors (dated 2017 in TCRdb). Background on the whole study: According to an earlier analysis of around 600 of the donors, about 179 million T cells yielded roughly 110 million unique TCR beta sequences and 276 Gb of sequence data. An early release covering around 630 HLA-typed donors comprised around 300 gigabases of sequencing data and some 79 million unique TCR sequences. Of the 350 to 450 genotyped donors, about 80% fell in the genetic ancestry cluster associated with self-reported Caucasian donors. The study aimed to test whether cataloging public T cell receptors could reveal signatures of past pathogen exposure. The study profiled the T cell repertoires of under 850 subjects by immunosequencing and related them to cytomegalovirus serostatus. In addition to the first cohort of hundreds of subjects, a separate validation cohort of approximately 130 different subjects was used. To predict cytomegalovirus infection status, the study brought together high-throughput TCR immunosequencing, statistical association of individual TCRs with disease status, and machine learning. A later analysis re-examined previously published TCR beta repertoires from around 670 donors and added high-resolution HLA genotyping to investigate patterns of TCR occurrence. In the later analysis, no new phenotypic data were used to find candidate immune exposures; instead, reliance was placed on TCR beta sequences and their occurrence across donors. An earlier analysis of approximately 500 of the donors applied high-throughput TCR beta sequencing to assess whether each TCR beta V gene segment acted as functional or pseudogenic. Alongside the repertoire data, information on donor age, sex, ethnicity and CMV serostatus was compiled. A later genetic analysis took genome-wide SNP genotypes for about three fifths of the 666 donors and used that subset as a discovery cohort. All discovery cohort repertoires had been generated using a single sequencing platform. Class I and class II HLA loci were covered by the typing at four-digit resolution. The number of donors typed differed by locus, with about 629-640 for A, B, C, DRB1 and DQB1, roughly 550 for DQA1, approximately 570 for DPA1, and under 490 for DPB1. Several DR-DQ haplotypes were treated as single units for association and clustering because of strong linkage in the cohort. On average, around 240,000 unique TCR beta nucleotide sequences were sequenced per donor among a few hundred genotyped donors of the cohort, with about 19% of those sequences being non-productive.

Including the terminal cysteine and phenylalanine, the CDR3 comprises 13 residues. Only the CDR3 region is kept as DNA, spanning 39 bases read in frame from base 1. CDR1 and CDR2, per the germline V gene (reference sequence), are GTSNPN and SVGIG. Trimming removed 1 base from V and 2 bases from J, leaving 8 bases between the germline ends. On this clone: Its antigen target is currently unknown. Base qualities are missing; no much larger clone stands one base away.

The cohort comprised 670 or so healthy bone marrow donors. Cohort members were all nominally healthy when sampled, although unrecorded immune exposures were likely present. The donor tested CMV seronegative and was one of the 352 seronegative cohort members. Each donor provided a peripheral blood sample, and peripheral blood mononuclear cells were used for TCR beta sequencing. The Qiagen DNeasy Blood Extraction Kit was used to extract genomic DNA from the blood cell samples. Libraries were made using the immunoSEQ multiplex PCR assay. A mixture of 60 forward primers for TCR Vbeta segments and 13 reverse primers for TCR Jbeta segments was used in the multiplex PCR. Amplification of the CDR3 region of rearranged TCR beta genes was performed with a multiplex PCR assay on genomic DNA. The amplified TCR beta libraries were sequenced on the Illumina HiSeq System as 87-base-pair reads. The original pipeline was this. A later analysis tallied roughly 76 million unique TCR beta chains across the 640 or so repertoires, and approximately 9.9 million of those chains were shared by two or more donors. To remove PCR and sequencing errors, raw reads were error-corrected and collapsed into unique sequences using a nearest-neighbor algorithm that merged closely related sequences. V, D and J gene segments were assigned by aligning CDR3 sequences to IMGT reference sequences. Each retained sequence needed at least a six-nucleotide match to both a V gene segment and a J gene segment. A rearrangement was called productive if the CDR3 had no stop codons and remained in frame with V and J, and every other rearrangement was called non-productive. Following IMGT convention, CDR3 was defined as the stretch from the second conserved V-encoded cysteine up to the conserved J-encoded phenylalanine. The earlier analysis of a few hundred of the donors excluded sequences that lacked an unambiguous match to a single V gene segment. An earlier analysis of over 450 of the donors classified V segments as functional when productive rearrangements were above 56.7% and as segregating when the standard deviation between donors was above 5%. A statistical classification framework was developed to diagnose cytomegalovirus status using the catalog of TCR beta chain sequences. V and J gene assignment, in a later analysis, came from comparing TCR nucleotide sequences with IMGT/GENE-DB human TR gene sequences. A later analysis assigned CDR3 sequences and most-parsimonious VDJ recombination scenarios with the TCRdist pipeline. In a later analysis, each TCR beta chain was defined by its CDR3 amino acid sequence together with its V-gene family, and reads without a unique V-gene family were excluded. A later analysis removed 500 to 600 highly shared, low-generation-probability nucleotide sequences to deal with suspected cross-contamination and a sequencing artifact. For each public chain, a later analysis derived a clonal expansion index from normalized ranks of inferred template counts within each repertoire. In a later analysis, generation probabilities were computed using a VDJ recombination model fitted to out-of-frame rearrangements, and the results were checked against IGoR. A later analysis scored TCR-TCR, TCR-HLA and TCR-CMV co-occurrence with hypergeometric tests, applying a repertoire-size bias correction to TCR pairs. In a later analysis, false discovery rates were estimated by permuting HLA or CMV assignments 20 times. A later analysis grouped co-occurring TCRs with DBSCAN, adding TCRdist sequence similarity when clustering within HLA-allele-positive subsets. Repertoires with fewer than 30,000 or more than 120,000 public chains, plus five repertoires with anomalous nucleotide sharing, were excluded from co-occurrence clustering. TCRdb mirrors the immuneACCESS table, restricted to in-frame sequences. Some clones are absent from its copies; in checked studies, under half trace to an unresolved V gene, and the reason for the others is unknown. The DNA gave D and trimming, while V, J and clone size come from that table. This sample gives some 120,000 clones in total; over 70% of them show up just once. 1.5% to 2% of the sample comes from the top ten.

Points the paper makes about the study in general: The presence/absence analyses assumed that sequencing depth was roughly uniform across donors, and that assumption may not be true. A later analysis found that HLA-associated TCR beta chains were more clonally expanded and had lower generation probabilities than equally common non-associated chains. In a later genetic analysis, a missense DCLRE1C variant was associated with V-gene and J-gene trimming of TCR beta chains, and the association was replicated in an independent cohort. Only TCR beta chains were sequenced in this cohort, and the absence of alpha or paired-chain data limited detectable features. Linkage disequilibrium might explain the correlated functional status among segregating V segments, but an unknown experimental factor could not be ruled out. The authors suggested that the approach could potentially be extended to other disease states and immunological phenotypes. Three of the identified cytomegalovirus-associated TCR beta chains were confirmed in vitro to be specific for cytomegalovirus antigens. In both the original and validation cohorts, the classifier was reported to diagnose cytomegalovirus status with high specificity and sensitivity. The earlier analysis of approximately 540 of the donors excluded approximately 17 rarely observed V segments, including chromosome 9 orphons, because counts were too low. Assigning TCR associations to individual alleles was difficult when HLA alleles, especially DR and DQ, strongly co-occurred. A later analysis associated 16,951 TCR beta sequences with specific HLA alleles at a false discovery rate of 0.05. Some IMGT-functional V segments, including TRBV6-2 and TRBV6-3, could not be distinguished by the 87-base-pair reads and were therefore excluded. A later analysis found that most CMV-associated TCR beta chains appeared HLA-restricted, with HLA associations seemingly driven largely by CMV exposure. For the cohort, immune exposure information was limited to CMV serostatus. In a later analysis, the rate of TCR association differed among HLA loci, with DRB1 alleles having the most associated TCRs and HLA-C alleles having the fewest. According to a later genetic analysis, donors in an Asian-associated ancestry cluster had fewer N-insertions in productive TCRs than the roughly 670-donor mean. A cluster of highly shared sequence variants was judged likely to represent a technical artifact of the sequencing pipeline. A further reported finding was that TCR beta sequences accurately predicted the HLA-A and HLA-B alleles for most subjects in the first cohort. The study gave a list of about 160 TCR beta chains associated with cytomegalovirus. In an earlier analysis of some 640 of the donors, most TCR beta V segments were observed in productive rearrangements about 90% or about 30% of the time, broadly matching IMGT annotations. Most TCR sequences were observed very rarely across donors, whereas some public TCRs were present in many individuals. Several of the top co-occurrence clusters appeared to be linked to parvovirus B19, influenza, CMV and Epstein-Barr virus, according to a later analysis. Because HLA typing was missing for some donors at each locus, association tests included only the typed subset.

This TCR was sampled from a woman under 30 in good health and CMV-seronegative. The chain joins TRBV30 to TRBJ1-2; the D gene is unclear. Sequencing was performed on PBMCs. The CDR3 sequence is CAWSGGPNYGYTF. The base sequence is TGTGCCTGGAGTGGAGGGCCCAACTATGGCTACACCTTC.